Following are 8 T cell receptor beta chains from one sample sequenced in a study of blood T cell repertoires in COVID-19. Repertoires were generated with immunoSEQ multiplex PCR, while TCRdb's copy carries only in-frame clones and drops some. The table records approximately 96,000 clones, over 70% of them present only once. The sample was peripheral blood. The receptors originated from an elderly woman with acute or convalescent COVID-19.

The chain combines TRBV29-1 with TRBJ1-1; D ambiguous. The CDR3 sequence is 12 residues long. CDR1 SQVTM and CDR2 ANQGSEA come from the germline V gene. With 7 bases removed from V and 0 bases from J, the gap between germline ends came to 9 bases. The CDR3 loop reads CSASIMNTEAFF. The DNA of the CDR3 is TGCAGCGCCAGTATAATGAACACTGAAGCTTTCTTT.

The chain couples TRBV5-8 to TRBJ1-2; D perhaps matches TRBD1 (6 bases). This CDR3 is built from 15 residues. The V gene lost 3 bases and the J gene lost 4 bases, with 16 bases spanning the gap. Per germline, CDR1 SGHTS and CDR2 YDEGEE. CDR3 loop: CASSSGGAGGYGYTF. The CDR3 nucleotides are TGTGCCAGCAGCTCCGGGGGGGCTGGGGGCTATGGCTACACCTTC.

The V and J genes are TRBV10-3 and TRBJ2-5; D may be TRBD1 (6 bases). The CDR3 is 13 amino acids. The ends were cut back, 5 bases at V and 5 bases at J, with 12 bases in the middle. In germline, CDR1 is ENHRY, CDR2 SYGVKD. This chain's CDR3 is CAISRTDKETQYF. The CDR3 DNA reads TGTGCCATCAGTAGGACAGATAAGGAGACCCAGTACTTC.

The chain carries TRBV3-1 (or the pseudogene TRBV3-2) and TRBJ2-7, with 8 bases identical to TRBD1. Germline values: CDR1 LGHDT, CDR2 YNNKEL (reference sequence). After removal of 6 bases from V and 2 bases from J, the junction contained 3 bases not matched to a gene. This CDR3 contains 13 residues. This CDR3 reads CASSPDRAYEQYF. The CDR3 DNA sequence: TGTGCCAGCAGTCCGGACAGGGCCTACGAGCAGTACTTC.

The chain employs TRBV6-5 and TRBJ1-6; 8 bases fit TRBD1. Germline V lookup: CDR1 MNHEY, CDR2 SVGAGI. The CDR3 is made up of 13 amino acids. Unmatched junction bases numbered 5, after V lost 7 bases and J lost 9 bases. As DNA, the CDR3 is TGTGCCAGCAAGAGAGACAGGGGTTCACCCCTCCACTTT. It encodes CASKRDRGSPLHF.

This clone was detected once. This chain links TRBV7-8 with TRBJ1-6; TRBD1 might be the D (5 bases). Per germline, CDR1 SGHVS and CDR2 FQNEAQ. V was shortened by 1 base and J by 9 bases, with 13 bases between the two germline ends. The CDR3 totals 15 residues. The DNA of the CDR3 is TGTGCCAGCAGCTTAGGTGGCCAGGGAGGTTCACCCCTCCACTTT. Translated, it gives CASSLGGQGGSPLHF.

The chain combines TRBV18 with TRBJ1-1; 8 bases agree with TRBD1. The CDR3 is 15 residues long. The germline gives CDR1 KGHSH, CDR2 LQKENI. Trimming removed 3 bases from V and 3 bases from J; junction bases left unmatched: 6. The CDR3 nucleotides are TGTGCCAGCTCACCGGGACAGGTGGTTGACACTGAAGCTTTCTTT. Protein sequence: CASSPGQVVDTEAFF.

The rearrangement uses TRBV6-5 and TRBJ1-2; D ambiguous. CDR3 length: 14 amino acids. The germline gives CDR1 MNHEY, CDR2 SVGAGI. V was clipped by 5 bases and J by 12 bases, with 22 bases between them. The CDR3 region has the DNA TGTGCCAGCAGTCCCTCCGGGTCCTCCAAAGGTGACACCTTC. This encodes CASSPSGSSKGDTF.